Here is one T cell receptor beta chain with its context. This clone occurred once. The antigen it binds to is not known. At one of its ends the junction is not consistent with the germline gene, which may arise from a read error. This sample is drawn from a study of blood T cell repertoires in COVID-19 (TCRdb year 2020). Notes on the research overall: Samples from collaborators originated in the United States, Italy and Spain and spanned both the acute and convalescent phases of COVID-19. The prospective study material was composed of cDNA or gDNA derived from T cells, B-cell-depleted T cells, or PBMCs. The dataset comprised deeply sampled blood TCRbeta repertoires from subjects exposed to, actively infected with, or recovered from COVID-19. The repertoires were made available in a free public database intended to serve as a resource for research on the immune response to SARS-CoV-2. Samples were obtained from the ongoing ImmuneRACE study (first 160 participants) and from approximately 1,200 subjects provided by 6 global collaborators. The sample metadata nearly always contained a de-identified subject ID, COVID-19 status, age in years and sex. Where available, HLA class I and class II types were obtained from metadata supplied by the sample provider rather than from assay-based typing. Overall study outcomes, separate from this receptor: The quantity of clinical and demographic metadata differed by source and by participant and was supplied without curation.

The immunoSEQ Assay, a bias-controlled multiplex PCR, was used to amplify TCRbeta CDR3 regions from genomic DNA. Per the source publication's procedure: Nucleated cell counts per sample were estimated from amplification of reference gene primers within the assay. To quantify the absolute abundance of each unique TCRbeta CDR3 rearrangement, sequence reads were collapsed and filtered. For each sample, productive Simpson clonality was calculated as the square root of Simpson's diversity index over productive rearrangements. The source is immuneACCESS, and TCRdb retained only in-frame sequences with V and J called. Part of the clones is not carried over; for the studies checked, unresolved V genes explain less than half of this, and the remainder is unexplained. D and trimming come from the DNA, and the V and J calls and clone size come from that table. For this sample the table gives 160,000 or so clones, of which roughly 85% were detected only once. Roughly 1% of the sample goes to the ten largest clones.

The collaborating institutions used their own protocols to collect whole blood in K2EDTA tubes. For TCRbeta analysis, collaborators shipped samples as frozen whole blood, isolated PBMCs, or DNA extracted from either of those sample types. The sequencing input was peripheral blood. The sequence derives from a man between 35 and 55 years old with acute or convalescent COVID-19.

Read as DNA, the sequence is TGTGCCAGCAGTGAAGTTATCCGAGACAGTCCGGATTTT. Its coded protein is CASSEVIRDSPDF. The rearranged segments are TRBV6-1 and TRBJ2-3; matching of 5 bases hints at TRBD1 as the D gene. CDR1 and CDR2 were assigned from the germline V gene as MNHNS and SASEGT. From the cysteine up to the phenylalanine, the CDR3 has a length of 13 residues. The kept DNA is CDR3 alone, 39 bases in frame from the first base.